These 19 T cell receptor beta chains were sequenced from one sample in a study of T cell responses to AZD1222 COVID-19 vaccine. TCRdb's table, derived via immunoSEQ multiplex PCR, lists solely in-frame clones and lacks some. The data contain over 45,000 clones, 89% of them singletons. The source material was peripheral blood, sampled 28 days after the second AZD1222 dose. The receptors originated from an adult who received the AZD1222 COVID-19 vaccine.

This chain connects TRBV7-9 to TRBJ2-3, with no clear D. The V gene's germline CDR1 is SEHNR and CDR2 FQNEAQ (reference sequence). Trimming shortened V by 5 bases and J by 0 bases, and 9 bases separated the two germline ends. There are 14 residues in the CDR3. CDR3: CASSPGTSTDTQYF. As DNA, the CDR3 is TGTGCCAGCAGCCCCGGTACCAGCACAGATACGCAGTATTTT.

This chain uses TRBV21-1 with TRBJ2-1; the DNA was not used to check the table's D call, TRBD1. TRBV21-1 is tagged as a pseudogene. CDR3 size: 14 residues. This CDR3 is CASTPNRNYNEQFF. CDR3 DNA: TGTGCCAGCACCCCAAACAGGAACTACAATGAGCAGTTCTTC.

This clone showed up just once. The chain is built from TRBV27 and TRBJ1-2, with 10 positions matching TRBD1. Germline CDR1 reads MNHEY; CDR2 reads SMNVEV (reference sequence). CDR3 size: 15 residues. Germline trimming cut 2 bases from V and 7 bases from J; bases unmatched to any gene: 7. DNA of the CDR3: TGTGCCAGCAGTTTAGCCGGGACAGGGGTATCTGGCTACACCTTC. This sequence encodes CASSLAGTGVSGYTF.

This sequence joins TRBV19 and TRBJ2-7; 11 positions match TRBD2. With 5 bases clipped from V and 2 bases from J, the junction kept 5 bases outside the gene matches. The CDR3 covers 15 residues. Germline assignment: CDR1 LNHDA and CDR2 SQIVND (reference sequence). The CDR3 loop is CASSVGTSGTYEQYF. The CDR3 bases are TGTGCCAGTAGTGTCGGGACTAGCGGCACCTACGAGCAGTACTTC.

The V gene is TRBV5-1, the J gene TRBJ2-5, with TRBD2 as a possible D gene (6 bases). Trimming took off 0 bases at V and 1 base at J, with 10 bases between the two ends. CDR3 size: 15 residues. CDR1 and CDR2 (germline): SGHRS, YFSETQ. CDR3 nucleotides: TGCGCCAGCAGCTTGGCCCTCGGGGGCCAAGAGACCCAGTACTTC. Protein: CASSLALGGQETQYF. The full variable domain, in which reference TRBV5-1 and TRBJ2-5 provide the parts outside the CDR3, is KAGVTQTPRYLIKTRGQQVTLSCSPISGHRSVSWYQQTPGQGLQFLFEYFSETQRNKGNFPGRFSGRQFSNSRSEMNVSTLELGDSALYLCASSLALGGQETQYFGPGTRLLVL.

The chain combines TRBV6-5 with TRBJ2-7; tentatively, D is TRBD1 (5 bases). The germline V gene has CDR1 MNHEY and CDR2 SVGAGI. Trimming removed 7 bases from V and 0 bases from J, with 16 bases in between. CDR3 length equals 15 residues. The chain's CDR3 is CASNSIRDYSYEQYF. CDR3 in DNA: TGTGCCAGCAATTCCATCAGGGATTACTCCTACGAGCAGTACTTC.

J is TRBJ2-7 and V is TRBV28, with 8 nucleotides matching TRBD2. Trimming cost V 3 bases and J 1 base; bases outside gene matches: 8. In germline, CDR1 is MDHEN, CDR2 SYDVKM. This CDR3 comprises 16 residues. The CDR3 sequence: CASSLRSGRKSYEQYF. In nucleotides, the CDR3 is TGTGCCAGCAGTTTGCGGAGCGGGAGAAAGTCCTACGAGCAGTACTTC.

This chain's CDR3 is CASSQSRRGTDNEQFF. The CDR3 nucleotides read TGCGCCAGCAGTCAATCAAGGCGGGGGACCGACAATGAGCAGTTCTTC. The V and J genes are TRBV23-1 and TRBJ2-1, with 7 bases aligning to TRBD2. TRBV23-1 is an ORF; its function is uncertain. The CDR3 extends over 16 amino acids. J lost 5 bases, V lost 0 bases, and 7 bases had no gene match.

The chain joins TRBV18 to TRBJ1-2; D not resolved. Germline V gives CDR1 KGHSH, CDR2 LQKENI. The CDR3 runs 15 residues. V was shortened by 2 bases and J by 8 bases, with 18 bases between the two germline ends. The CDR3 region is CASSPDVDGKRGYTF. DNA for the CDR3: TGTGCCAGCTCACCAGACGTTGATGGGAAACGGGGCTACACCTTC.

The J gene is TRBJ2-7, the V gene TRBV19; D not certain. CDR1 is LNHDA, CDR2 SQIVND, per germline (reference sequence). V was trimmed by 3 bases and J by 2 bases, leaving 8 bases between them. CDR3 length equals 13 residues. CDR3 residues: CASSIGITYEQYF. The CDR3 region has the DNA TGTGCCAGTAGTATTGGTATTACCTACGAGCAGTACTTC.

The rearrangement joins TRBV12-3 or TRBV12-4 to TRBJ1-1; D is ambiguous. The CDR3 length is 13 residues. The ends were cut back, 6 bases at V and 4 bases at J, with 12 bases in the middle. CDR3 sequence: CASSKSLRTEAFF. The CDR3 region has the DNA TGTGCCAGCAGCAAAAGCTTACGCACTGAAGCTTTCTTT.

This clone appeared a few times. This chain connects TRBV29-1 to TRBJ2-7; no firm D call. V was cut by 1 base and J by 2 bases, with 9 bases left in between. The CDR3 loop spans 13 amino acids. Germline loops: CDR1 SQVTM, CDR2 ANQGSEA. DNA of the CDR3: TGCAGCGTTGAAGTTCAGAAAACCTACGAGCAGTACTTC. Translating gives CSVEVQKTYEQYF.

The CDR3 loop is CASSGGTSTAGELFF. The CDR3 coding sequence is TGTGCCAGCAGCGGCGGGACCTCCACAGCCGGGGAGCTGTTTTTT. V usage is TRBV7-6 and J usage is TRBJ2-2, with D maybe TRBD2 (6 bases). V gave up 5 bases and J gave up 6 bases, with 16 bases separating them. Germline lookup yields CDR1 SGHVS and CDR2 FNYEAQ. This CDR3 is built from 15 residues.

This clone was recorded only once. The J gene is TRBJ2-7, the V gene TRBV7-7; 8 nucleotides agree with TRBD2. Trimming took 1 base from V and 5 from J; bases not matched to a gene: 7. Per the germline V gene, CDR1 is SSHAT and CDR2 is FNYEAQ (reference sequence). This CDR3 is 15 amino acids long. DNA for the CDR3: TGTGCCAGCAGCTTAGGTTCTTCGGGGGGGCACGAGCAGTACTTC. Its translation is CASSLGSSGGHEQYF.

The chain recombines TRBV21-1 with TRBJ2-2; the table's D call TRBD2 went unverified against the DNA. TRBV21-1 is a pseudogene. This CDR3 is built from 16 residues. This CDR3 is CASSKGGSRYTGELFF. The CDR3 DNA is TGTGCCAGCAGCAAAGGAGGGAGTCGTTACACCGGGGAGCTGTTTTTT.

The chain recombines TRBV19 with TRBJ2-4; TRBD1 matches 9 bases. The CDR3 consists of 16 residues. V lost 4 bases and J lost 2; bases outside the gene matches: 6. Germline V gene data show CDR1 as LNHDA and CDR2 as SQIVND (reference sequence). CDR3 nucleotides: TGTGCCAGTAGTAGAAGGGACAGGGAGCCCAAAAACATTCAGTACTTC. It translates to CASSRRDREPKNIQYF.

The chain combines TRBV5-1 with TRBJ2-1, with D unclear. The CDR3 has 14 residues. V was shortened by 1 base and J by 8 bases, with 13 bases between the two germline ends. Germline V gene lookup returns CDR1 SGHRS and CDR2 YFSETQ. The CDR3 region is CASSLIPESYEQFF. In nucleotides, the CDR3 is TGCGCCAGCAGCTTGATACCAGAAAGCTATGAGCAGTTCTTC.

This chain links TRBV7-3 with TRBJ1-1; no clear D gene. The CDR3 sequence is 13 residues long. V lost 5 bases and J 1 base, leaving 8 bases between the germline ends. The germline V gene encodes CDR1 SGHTA and CDR2 FQGTGA. The chain's CDR3 is CASSRRRNTEAFF. The CDR3 DNA reads TGTGCCAGCAGCCGGCGACGGAACACTGAAGCTTTCTTT.

This chain links TRBV6-5 with TRBJ2-7, with D possibly TRBD1 on 5 matching bases. Trimming cost V 7 bases and J 6 bases, with 16 bases left between them. Per germline, CDR1 MNHEY and CDR2 SVGAGI. The CDR3 contains 13 residues. The CDR3 DNA reads TGTGCCAGCATCGGCAGGGAATATGGCGAGCAGTACTTC. It encodes CASIGREYGEQYF.